Presented here are 13 T cell receptor beta chains from one specimen sequenced in a study of T cell changes during pregnancy in multiple sclerosis. Profiled with immunoSEQ multiplex PCR; TCRdb holds only in-frame clones, not every one. The profile shows more than 45,000 clones, about 92% of them singletons. This specimen consisted of CD8+ T cells from peripheral blood mononuclear cells, obtained in the second trimester of pregnancy. These receptors came from a female donor with multiple sclerosis, enrolled in a pregnancy study.

The chain carries TRBV9 and TRBJ2-1; 12 bases are shared with TRBD2. Trimming removed 0 bases from V and 0 bases from J; junction bases left unmatched: 4. The CDR3 covers 18 residues. Germline CDR1 SGDLS, CDR2 YYNGEE. The CDR3 DNA reads as TGTGCCAGCAGCGTAGGACTAGCGGGGGCCAGCTCCTACAATGAGCAGTTCTTC. The encoded protein is CASSVGLAGASSYNEQFF.

This clone showed up just once. The V call is TRBV27, the J call TRBJ1-2; D call uncertain. The germline V gene encodes CDR1 MNHEY and CDR2 SMNVEV (reference sequence). The V and J ends lost 2 bases and 8 bases respectively, with 12 bases between them. CDR3 length: 13 amino acids. The CDR3 region is CASSLAGMSGYTF. The CDR3 region has the DNA TGTGCCAGCAGTTTAGCAGGAATGAGCGGCTACACCTTC.

The CDR3 nucleotides read TGTGCCAGCAGTTCGGGAGGCTACGAGCAGTACTTC. Residues: CASSSGGYEQYF. This chain joins TRBV2 and TRBJ2-7, with 7 bases matching TRBD2. Germline loops: CDR1 SNHLY, CDR2 FYNNEI. V was clipped by 5 bases and J by 3 bases; unmatched bases: 1. The CDR3 is made up of 12 amino acids. Combining the CDR3 with reference TRBV2 and TRBJ2-7 gives the whole variable domain EPEVTQTPSHQVTQMGQEVILRCVPISNHLYFYWYRQILGQKVEFLVSFYNNEISEKSEIFDDQFSVERPDGSNFTLKIRSTKLEDSAMYFCASSSGGYEQYFGPGTRLTVT.

V usage is TRBV29-1 and J usage is TRBJ2-1; TRBD2 might be the D (6 bases). The ends were cut back, 4 bases at V and 0 bases at J, with 10 bases in the middle. Germline values: CDR1 SQVTM, CDR2 ANQGSEA. The CDR3 is 14 amino acids. This CDR3 reads CSVGGGYSYNEQFF. The CDR3 region has the DNA TGCAGCGTTGGGGGAGGATACTCCTACAATGAGCAGTTCTTC.

The chain couples TRBV2 to TRBJ2-5; 13 positions agree with TRBD2. J was trimmed by 3 bases and V by 8 bases; bases with no gene match: 6. CDR3 length: 15 amino acids. Germline assignment: CDR1 SNHLY and CDR2 FYNNEI. CDR3 DNA sequence: TGTGCCAGCGAAGCCGGGACTAGCGGGGAAGAGACCCAGTACTTC. It is translated as CASEAGTSGEETQYF. Combining the CDR3 with reference TRBV2 and TRBJ2-5 gives the whole variable domain EPEVTQTPSHQVTQMGQEVILRCVPISNHLYFYWYRQILGQKVEFLVSFYNNEISEKSEIFDDQFSVERPDGSNFTLKIRSTKLEDSAMYFCASEAGTSGEETQYFGPGTRLLVL.

This clone has a handful of counts. V usage is TRBV27 and J usage is TRBJ1-2; 9 positions match TRBD1. The CDR3 sequence is 15 residues long. Per germline, CDR1 MNHEY and CDR2 SMNVEV (reference sequence). With V trimmed by 6 bases and J by 7 bases, 12 bases remained unmatched. For the CDR3, the DNA is TGTGCCAGCAGCACCTCCGGGACAGGGTTAGGTGGCTACACCTTC. This gives the protein CASSTSGTGLGGYTF.

The genes are TRBV29-1 and TRBJ1-2; TRBD1 might be the D (5 bases). Germline V gene lookup returns CDR1 SQVTM and CDR2 ANQGSEA. The CDR3 is 13 amino acids. Trimming cost V 6 bases and J 4 bases, with 15 bases left between them. CDR3 amino acids: CSVSPQGFYGYTF. The CDR3 nucleotides read TGCAGCGTATCACCTCAGGGCTTCTATGGCTACACCTTC.

The chain joins TRBV20-1 to TRBJ1-2; D ambiguous. Trimming pared 5 bases from V and 3 bases from J, leaving 7 bases between. CDR1 is DFQATT and CDR2 is SNEGSKA in the germline V gene (reference sequence). There are 11 residues in the CDR3. CDR3 in DNA: TGCAGTGCTGCCGGGGACTATGGCTACACCTTC. It specifies CSAAGDYGYTF.

This chain joins TRBV7-8 and TRBJ2-7; D might be TRBD2 (6 bases). The CDR3 has 13 amino acids. The ends were cut back, 4 bases at V and 7 bases at J, with 14 bases in the middle. Germline CDR1 reads SGHVS; CDR2 reads FQNEAQ. CDR3 coding DNA: TGTGCCAGCAGCTCAACCGGGGGTTATGAGCAGTACTTC. This sequence encodes CASSSTGGYEQYF.

About this clone: Other DNA variants within this sample encode the same CDR3. V usage is TRBV2 and J usage is TRBJ2-5; TRBD1 is a possible D gene (6 bases). The V end was cut by 2 bases, the J end by 2 bases, with 12 bases between. Germline CDR1 reads SNHLY; CDR2 reads FYNNEI. This CDR3 spans 15 amino acids. The CDR3 sequence is CASSEFLDSQETQYF. The CDR3 DNA sequence: TGTGCCAGCAGTGAATTTTTGGACAGTCAAGAGACCCAGTACTTC. Full variable domain (rest looked up from reference TRBV2 and TRBJ2-5): EPEVTQTPSHQVTQMGQEVILRCVPISNHLYFYWYRQILGQKVEFLVSFYNNEISEKSEIFDDQFSVERPDGSNFTLKIRSTKLEDSAMYFCASSEFLDSQETQYFGPGTRLLVL.

This chain's CDR3 is CASRSFNQPQHF. CDR3 sequence (DNA): TGTGCCAGCAGGTCCTTCAATCAGCCCCAGCATTTT. V gene TRBV6-5 combines with J gene TRBJ1-5; D ambiguous. The CDR3 runs to 12 residues. Germline CDR1 and CDR2: MNHEY and SVGAGI. V was trimmed by 6 bases and J by 3 bases, leaving 6 bases between them.

The genes are TRBV27 and TRBJ2-1; 11 bases match TRBD2. Germline CDR1 is MNHEY and CDR2 is SMNVEV (reference sequence). The junction had 6 bases not matched to a gene; V was cut back by 5 bases and J by 0 bases. The CDR3 runs to 17 residues. CDR3 coding DNA: TGTGCCAGCAGTCCCTATAGCGGGGGGGTCTCCTACAATGAGCAGTTCTTC. Translated, it gives CASSPYSGGVSYNEQFF.

The chain joins TRBV7-7 to TRBJ2-2; D is unclear. Germline lookup yields CDR1 SSHAT and CDR2 FNYEAQ (reference sequence). The CDR3 runs 12 residues. Trimming stripped 4 bases from V and 3 bases from J, with 3 bases between. DNA of the CDR3: TGTGCCAGCAGCTCAGACACCGGGGAGCTGTTTTTT. Protein sequence: CASSSDTGELFF. Using reference TRBV7-7 and TRBJ2-2 for the parts outside the CDR3, the full variable domain is GAGVSQSPRYKVTKRGQDVTLRCDPISSHATLYWYQQALGQGPEFLTYFNYEAQPDKSGLPSDRFSAERPEGSISTLTIQRTEQRDSAMYRCASSSDTGELFFGEGSRLTVL.